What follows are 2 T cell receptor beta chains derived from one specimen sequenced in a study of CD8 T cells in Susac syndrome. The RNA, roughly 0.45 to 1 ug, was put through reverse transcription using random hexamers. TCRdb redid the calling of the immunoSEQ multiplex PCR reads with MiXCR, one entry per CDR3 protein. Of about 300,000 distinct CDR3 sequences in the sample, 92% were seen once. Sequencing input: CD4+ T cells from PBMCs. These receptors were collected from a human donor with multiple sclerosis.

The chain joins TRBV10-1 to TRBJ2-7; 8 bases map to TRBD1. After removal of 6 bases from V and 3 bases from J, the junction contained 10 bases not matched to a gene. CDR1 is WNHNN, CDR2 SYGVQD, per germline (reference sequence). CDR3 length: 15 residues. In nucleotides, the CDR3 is TGCGCCAGCAGGATCCTCCAACAGGGGGGCTACGAGCAGTACTTC. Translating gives CASRILQQGGYEQYF.

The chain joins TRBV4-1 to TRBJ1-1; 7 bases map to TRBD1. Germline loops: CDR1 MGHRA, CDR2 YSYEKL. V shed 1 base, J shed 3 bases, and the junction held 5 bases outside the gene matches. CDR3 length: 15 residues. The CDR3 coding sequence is TGCGCCAGCAGCCAAGGACAGGGTGGCTACACTGAAGCTTTCTTT. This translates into CASSQGQGGYTEAFF.